Presented here are 30 T cell receptor beta chains from one specimen sequenced in a study of T cell repertoires in cytomegalovirus infection. TCRdb passed the reads through MiXCR, listing each CDR3 protein once. The repertoire consists of more than 250,000 distinct CDR3 sequences, with roughly an eighth occurring once and the leading ten covering around 8.1%. The sequenced sample consisted of PBMCs. Receptors originate from a human donor in good health (CMV status not recorded). Some clones in this sample may be carry-over from other donors' samples.

This clonotype was picked up many times. The genes are TRBV7-8 and TRBJ2-6; maybe TRBD1 (6 bases). The CDR3 sequence is 18 residues long. Germline values: CDR1 SGHVS, CDR2 FQNEAQ. V lost 2 bases and J 4 bases, leaving 18 bases between the germline ends. CDR3 in DNA: TGTGCCAGCAGCTTATGGGGGTTACAGGGATCGGGGGCCAACGTCCTGACTTTC. This codes for CASSLWGLQGSGANVLTF.

This clonotype was recorded many times. The V and J genes are TRBV11-2 and TRBJ1-4, with D possibly matching TRBD1 (5 bases). Trimming cost V 4 bases and J 2 bases, with 11 bases left between them. The CDR3 consists of 15 residues. CDR1 and CDR2 from the germline V gene are SGHAT and FQNNGV. CDR3 DNA sequence: TGTGCCAGCAGCTCCCGGACACCTACTAATGAAAAACTGTTTTTT. This codes for CASSSRTPTNEKLFF.

In its sample, this clonotype was seen a few times. This rearrangement joins TRBV28 to TRBJ2-7; TRBD1 might be the D (5 bases). CDR3 length: 12 residues. Trimming shortened V by 3 bases and J by 9 bases, and 12 bases separated the two germline ends. Germline CDR1 MDHEN, CDR2 SYDVKM. CDR3 DNA: TGTGCCAGCAGTTTGGGGCGGCCTGGGCAGTACTTC. Translated, it gives CASSLGRPGQYF.

In its sample, this clonotype was seen many times. The V call is TRBV20-1, the J call TRBJ2-7; D is perhaps TRBD1 or TRBD2 (5 bases each). The CDR3 runs 14 residues. Trimming stripped 5 bases from V and 2 bases from J, with 16 bases between. Germline CDR1 DFQATT, CDR2 SNEGSKA (reference sequence). The DNA of the CDR3 is TGCAGTGCTCCCCCCGGGACGGCGACCTACGAGCAGTACTTC. It yields the protein CSAPPGTATYEQYF.

The chain has TRBV6-6 and TRBJ2-1; D is unresolved. The CDR3 loop spans 11 amino acids. The germline gives CDR1 MNHNY, CDR2 SVGAGI (reference sequence). Deletions cut 6 bases from V and 9 bases from J, with 9 bases between. The CDR3 sequence: CASSPFSEQFF. The CDR3, as DNA: TGTGCCAGCAGCCCCTTTTCTGAGCAGTTCTTC.

This clonotype has only a few counts. This sequence joins TRBV20-1 and TRBJ2-1, with 8 bases that match TRBD2. This CDR3 is 12 amino acids long. Germline V CDR1 and CDR2: DFQATT, SNEGSKA (reference sequence). J gave up 8 bases and V 1 base, and 1 base lay outside the gene matches. This CDR3 is CSARGTSHEQFF. In DNA form, the CDR3 reads TGCAGTGCTAGAGGGACTAGCCATGAGCAGTTCTTC.

This clonotype was counted at least ten times. J is TRBJ2-1 and V is TRBV10-3, with a weak D call TRBD1 (5 bases). The CDR3 covers 12 residues. Germline CDR1 reads ENHRY; CDR2 reads SYGVKD. Between the trimmed V and J ends, which lost 4 bases and 5 bases, there was a span of 6 bases. The CDR3 DNA is TGTGCCATCAGTGTAGGGGACAATGAGCAGTTCTTC. It translates to CAISVGDNEQFF.

This clonotype was found many times. The chain links TRBV7-2 to TRBJ2-2; 14 nucleotides match TRBD2. Trimming removed 11 bases from V and 5 bases from J; junction bases left unmatched: 10. This CDR3 region has 16 residues. The germline V gene encodes CDR1 SGHTA and CDR2 FQGNSA. CDR3 in amino acids: CAGLGLAGEGTGELFF. The DNA for the CDR3 is TGTGCCGGATTGGGACTAGCGGGGGAAGGGACCGGGGAGCTGTTTTTT.

This clonotype was observed a few times. The junction departs from the called germline gene at one end, perhaps through a read error. The rearrangement links TRBV6-5 to TRBJ1-1; maybe TRBD1 (5 bases). Germline CDR1 MNHEY, CDR2 SVGAGI. The CDR3 extends over 14 amino acids. CDR3 sequence (DNA): TGTACCAGCAGAGCGAGACAGAGGAACACTGAAGCTTTCTTT. It encodes CTSRARQRNTEAFF.

Comment on this clonotype: With a much larger clone just one base away, this may be a read error. The chain recombines TRBV6-1 with TRBJ1-1; D gene unclear. In germline, CDR1 is MNHNS, CDR2 SASEGT. The CDR3 consists of 14 residues. Trimming left V 2 bases short and J 1 base short, with 8 bases between. CDR3 protein: CASSERTANTEAFF. The CDR3 DNA is TGTGCCAGCAGTGAACGTACAGCGAACACTGAAGCTTTCTTT.

This clonotype has just a few counts. This chain joins TRBV18 and TRBJ1-4, with unresolved D. Trimming removed 2 bases at V and 8 bases at J, with 6 bases between. Germline V gene sequence: CDR1 KGHSH, CDR2 LQKENI. The CDR3 is 12 residues long. CDR3 sequence: CASSPSGEKLFF. CDR3 sequence (DNA): TGTGCCAGCTCACCAAGTGGGGAAAAACTGTTTTTT.

This clonotype was seen a few times. The CDR3 region is CATLVAARGEQFF. In DNA, the CDR3 is TGTGCCACCCTGGTAGCGGCCAGGGGGGAGCAGTTCTTC. The V call is TRBV6-2 or TRBV6-3, the J call TRBJ2-1; TRBD1 might be the D (7 bases). This CDR3 has 13 amino acids. Trimming stripped 10 bases from V and 10 bases from J, with 20 bases between. Germline V gives CDR1 MNHEY, CDR2 SVGEGT.

This clonotype was seen a few times. V usage is TRBV20-1 and J usage is TRBJ2-1, with 9 bases lining up with TRBD2. Germline trimming cut 0 bases from V and 8 bases from J; bases unmatched to any gene: 8. Germline CDR1 and CDR2: DFQATT and SNEGSKA (reference sequence). The CDR3 length is 15 residues. The CDR3 region has the DNA TGCAGTGCTAGAGATGGTAGCGGGAGTATCGATGAGCAGTTCTTC. This codes for CSARDGSGSIDEQFF.

This clonotype was counted many times. This rearrangement joins TRBV6-2 or TRBV6-3 to TRBJ1-1; D unresolved. V gave up 0 bases and J gave up 0 bases, with 5 bases separating them. The CDR3 loop spans 14 amino acids. CDR1 is MNHEY, CDR2 SVGEGT, per germline. The CDR3 region has the DNA TGTGCCAGCAGTTACTCGATGGTGAACACTGAAGCTTTCTTT. Protein product: CASSYSMVNTEAFF.

There are many counts of this clonotype. This chain connects TRBV7-2 to TRBJ1-2; D not certain. Trimming left V 0 bases short and J 4 bases short, with 15 bases between. Germline CDR1 SGHTA, CDR2 FQGNSA. The CDR3 is made up of 16 amino acids. The CDR3 DNA is TGTGCCAGCAGCTTAGCGCCCCGGGCGGCTATCTATGGCTACACCTTC. Its protein product is CASSLAPRAAIYGYTF.

This clonotype was counted many times. The J gene is TRBJ2-5, the V gene TRBV5-6; 9 bases fit TRBD1. CDR1 and CDR2 from the germline V gene are SGHDT and YYEEEE. The J segment lost 3 bases and the V segment lost 4 bases, leaving 4 bases of the junction unmatched. CDR3 length equals 14 residues. CDR3 nucleotide sequence: TGTGCCAGCAGCCCGGGACAGGGAAAAGAGACCCAGTACTTC. Amino acids: CASSPGQGKETQYF.

This clonotype was counted between two and nine times. The gene calls are TRBV7-9 and TRBJ2-1; 8 bases match TRBD1. The CDR3 consists of 15 residues. CDR1 and CDR2 from the germline V gene are SEHNR and FQNEAQ (reference sequence). V dropped 4 bases and J dropped 8; count of bases not matched to a gene: 10. CDR3 amino acids: CASSSPGDRRYEQFF. The CDR3 bases are TGTGCCAGCAGCTCGCCGGGGGACAGGAGATATGAGCAGTTCTTC.

This clonotype was picked up a small number of times. The CDR3 protein is CASSAFGTAIYEQYF. The CDR3, as DNA: TGTGCCAGCAGTGCGTTCGGGACAGCAATTTACGAGCAGTACTTC. The chain combines TRBV2 with TRBJ2-7; 7 bases line up with TRBD1. The ends lost 4 bases at V and 4 bases at J; junction bases unmatched: 10. Germline V gene data show CDR1 as SNHLY and CDR2 as FYNNEI. The CDR3 is 15 amino acids. The full variable domain, its missing parts supplied by reference TRBV2 and TRBJ2-7, is EPEVTQTPSHQVTQMGQEVILRCVPISNHLYFYWYRQILGQKVEFLVSFYNNEISEKSEIFDDQFSVERPDGSNFTLKIRSTKLEDSAMYFCASSAFGTAIYEQYFGPGTRLTVT.

V is TRBV6-5 and J is TRBJ1-5; no definite D call. This CDR3 has 13 amino acids. Deletions cut 7 bases from V and 4 bases from J, with 11 bases between. Looked up from germline, CDR1 is MNHEY and CDR2 is SVGAGI. The CDR3 nucleotides are TGTGCCAGCAAAACCTTAGAGAATCAGCCCCAGCATTTT. Residues: CASKTLENQPQHF.

The V call is TRBV19, the J call TRBJ1-5; 8 bases fit TRBD1. This CDR3 has 14 amino acids. Germline CDR1 LNHDA, CDR2 SQIVND (reference sequence). V was pared by 5 bases and J by 7 bases, with 7 bases of the junction left unmatched. The CDR3 DNA follows: TGTGCCAGTAGTCCCCGGGACAGGTGGCAGCCCCAGCATTTT. This sequence encodes CASSPRDRWQPQHF.

This clonotype was picked up a small number of times. This chain uses TRBV5-4 with TRBJ1-4; 10 bases align to TRBD1. Germline V gives CDR1 SGHNT, CDR2 YYREEE (reference sequence). The V gene end was trimmed by 4 bases and the J gene end by 8 bases; junction bases not matched to a gene: 8. This CDR3 has 15 residues. The CDR3 sequence is CASSTRTGGREKLFF. CDR3 in DNA: TGTGCCAGCAGCACTAGGACAGGGGGAAGAGAAAAACTGTTTTTT.

This clonotype was seen repeatedly, ten times or more. V is TRBV5-6 and J is TRBJ2-3; 12 nucleotides line up with TRBD2. This CDR3 contains 16 residues. The ends lost 4 bases at V and 2 bases at J; junction bases unmatched: 5. Germline CDR1 and CDR2: SGHDT and YYEEEE. This CDR3 is CASSIRTSGATDTQYF. In nucleotides, the CDR3 is TGTGCCAGCAGCATCCGGACTAGCGGGGCCACAGATACGCAGTATTTT.

This clonotype was observed a few times. The V gene is TRBV4-3, the J gene TRBJ2-7; 8 bases align to TRBD1. Germline V gene data show CDR1 as LGHNA and CDR2 as YSLEER. CDR3 length: 14 amino acids. With 4 bases clipped from V and 1 base from J, the junction kept 3 bases outside the gene matches. CDR3 in amino acids: CASSRTGRSYEQYF. The CDR3 DNA follows: TGCGCCAGCAGCCGGACAGGGAGGTCCTACGAGCAGTACTTC.

This clonotype was found a few times. V usage is TRBV29-1 and J usage is TRBJ1-2, with 7 nucleotides matching TRBD1. V dropped 2 bases and J dropped 5; count of bases not matched to a gene: 8. The length of the CDR3 is 14 residues. Germline CDR1 SQVTM, CDR2 ANQGSEA. This CDR3 reads CSVEIGYRGYGYTF. As DNA, the CDR3 is TGCAGCGTTGAAATCGGGTACAGGGGATATGGCTACACCTTC.

The chain links TRBV20-1 to TRBJ1-1; D is uncertain. There are 13 residues in the CDR3. Germline V gene data show CDR1 as DFQATT and CDR2 as SNEGSKA (reference sequence). Trimming pared 3 bases from V and 3 bases from J, leaving 11 bases between. CDR3 DNA: TGCAGTGCTAGCACGGGTTATGACACTGAAGCTTTCTTT. Translated, it gives CSASTGYDTEAFF.

This clonotype was observed many times. The chain has TRBV12-3 or TRBV12-4 and TRBJ2-3, with 13 bases fitting TRBD2. V shed 6 bases and J 8 bases; nucleotides not matched to a gene: 5. This CDR3 comprises 14 residues. DNA for the CDR3: TGTGCCAGCAGGACTAGCGGGGGGACGAGTACGCAGTATTTT. This translates into CASRTSGGTSTQYF.

The chain combines TRBV6-5 with TRBJ1-2; possible D gene TRBD1, 6 bases. Germline V CDR1 and CDR2: MNHEY, SVGAGI. Deletions cut 2 bases from V and 6 bases from J, with 10 bases between. CDR3 size: 13 residues. The CDR3: CASSYRGPDGYTF. CDR3 nucleotide sequence: TGTGCCAGCAGTTACCGGGGGCCTGATGGCTACACCTTC.

This clonotype was seen more than once but under ten times. The V gene is TRBV25-1, the J gene TRBJ2-5, with TRBD2 identical over 10 bases. The CDR3 is made up of 18 amino acids. CDR1 and CDR2 from the germline V gene are MGHDK and SYGVNS. Trimming cost V 2 bases and J 2 bases; bases outside gene matches: 11. DNA of the CDR3: TGTGCCAGCAGTGAAGTTGGTACTAGCGGGACCGCTCAAGAGACCCAGTACTTC. This sequence encodes CASSEVGTSGTAQETQYF.

This clonotype was detected many times. This chain connects TRBV7-2 to TRBJ2-5; D is uncertain. Germline V gene lookup returns CDR1 SGHTA and CDR2 FQGNSA. The length of the CDR3 is 14 residues. The ends were cut back, 1 base at V and 1 base at J, with 7 bases in the middle. For the CDR3, the DNA is TGTGCCAGCAGCTTAGGCGGCAGCCAAGAGACCCAGTACTTC. This codes for CASSLGGSQETQYF.

As regards this clonotype: As the CDR3 is not closed by the conserved phenylalanine or tryptophan, this likely results from a read error. The rearrangement links TRBV7-3 to TRBJ1-1; 10 positions agree with TRBD1. The V gene end was trimmed by 5 bases and the J gene end by 2 bases; junction bases not matched to a gene: 8. The V gene's germline CDR1 is SGHTA and CDR2 FQGTGA. The CDR3 runs to 16 residues. CDR3 in DNA: TGTGCCAGCAGCCCCCAACGGACAGGGGGAAACACTGAAGCTTTCCTT. Its translation: CASSPQRTGGNTEAFL.